This TCR beta chain emerged from a study of T cell responses to AZD1222 COVID-19 vaccine. The assay was immunoSEQ multiplex PCR, and TCRdb's table has in-frame clones only and misses some. The data contain roughly 150,000 clones, roughly 92% of them seen just once; the ten biggest clones take up around 10%. V dropped 2 bases and J dropped 5; count of bases not matched to a gene: 6. The CDR3 is 16 residues long. Germline loops: CDR1 MNHNS, CDR2 SASEGT. This specimen was peripheral blood, taken 28 days after the second AZD1222 dose. This TCR was recovered from an adult who received the AZD1222 COVID-19 vaccine. V usage is TRBV6-1 and J usage is TRBJ2-3; 11 bases are shared with TRBD2. CDR3 bases: TGTGCCAGCAGTGAATGGCTAGCGGGGGGTGAAGATACGCAGTATTTT. Its translation: CASSEWLAGGEDTQYF.